This is a list of T cell receptor beta chains from one sample in a study of shared clonotypes between healthy human individuals. Produced via immunoSEQ multiplex PCR; TCRdb's table is partial and in-frame only. The sample holds around 530,000 clones, around 76% seen once. Sequenced material: PBMCs. The origin of the receptors is a woman aged 40 to 50 in good health. Some clones in this sample may be carry-over from other donors' samples. Both conserved end residues are part of each CDR3. D genes are given only for firm matches. Only part of the rows carry a size: once, few, many, or a class if the clone is expanded.

>NA|TRBV5-1|TRBD1|TRBJ2-7
TGCGCCAGCAGCGCAGGGACAGGGGCCACCTACGAGCAGTACTTC
CASSAGTGATYEQYF
>NA|TRBV5-1|TRBD2|TRBJ2-7
TGCGCCAGCAGCTTAAGCGGGAAGTCCTACGAGCAGTACTTC
CASSLSGKSYEQYF
>NA|TRBV7-9|NA|TRBJ2-1
TGTGCCAGCAGCTTTCCGGGTGTGGAGCAGTTCTTC
CASSFPGVEQFF
>few|TRBV2|NA|TRBJ1-5
TGTGCCAGCTTACAGTCCGAGAATCAGCCCCAGCATTTT
CASLQSENQPQHF
>NA|TRBV21-1|NA|TRBJ2-7
TGTGCCAGCAGTCTAGAAAACCGCTACGAGCAGTACTTC
CASSLENRYEQYF
>NA|TRBV9|NA|TRBJ2-2
TGTGCCAGCAGCGTAGATAGCCCCAGGACCGGGGAGCTGTTTTTT
CASSVDSPRTGELFF
>NA|TRBV29-1|NA|TRBJ2-7
TGCAGCGCGAGGGGCGGCAACTCCTACGAGCAGTACTTC
CSARGGNSYEQYF
>NA|TRBV18|NA|TRBJ2-5
TGTGCCAGCTCACCGGGACATCAAGAGACCCAGTACTTC
CASSPGHQETQYF
>NA|TRBV15|NA|TRBJ2-5
TGTGCCACCAGCAGACGACGCCAAGAGACCCAGTACTTC
CATSRRRQETQYF
>NA|TRBV30|TRBD2|TRBJ2-7
TGTGCCTGGGGGTCTAGCGGGAGGTCCTACGAGCAGTACTTC
CAWGSSGRSYEQYF
>NA|TRBV19|TRBD2|TRBJ2-2
TGTGCCAGTACAAGGCTAGCGGGAGGTATCGGGGAGCTGTTTTTT
CASTRLAGGIGELFF
>few|TRBV18|TRBD1|TRBJ2-7
TGTGCCAGCTCACCATTAGGACAGGGGTCCCACGGGCAGTACTTC
CASSPLGQGSHGQYF
>NA|TRBV7-3|NA|TRBJ2-7
TGTGCCAGCAGCTTGCGCGAGGGCGAGCAGTACTTC
CASSLREGEQYF
>NA|TRBV27|NA|TRBJ2-7
TGTGCCAGCAGTTTAGGGCGGTGGGGGCGCGAGCAGTACTTC
CASSLGRWGREQYF
>NA|TRBV6-1|TRBD1|TRBJ1-2
TGTGCCATCAGTGAGCCCGGGACAGGGACAAAAGTCAACTATGGCTACACCTTC
CAISEPGTGTKVNYGYTF
>few|TRBV10-2|NA|TRBJ1-5
TGCGCCAGCGGATGGACGGCCCCCAATCAGCCCCAGCATTTT
CASGWTAPNQPQHF
>NA|TRBV2|NA|TRBJ2-2
TGTGCCAGCTGTTCAACGAACACCGGGGAGCTGTTTTTT
CASCSTNTGELFF
>NA|TRBV7-9|TRBD1|TRBJ1-5
TGTGCCAGCAGCTTAGCCCCGACAGGGGGGGGTGATCAGCCCCAGCATTTT
CASSLAPTGGGDQPQHF
>NA|TRBV7-9|NA|TRBJ1-6
TGTGCCAGCAGCGCCTACTCCGATAATTCACCCCTCCACTTT
CASSAYSDNSPLHF